This record concerns one T cell receptor beta chain sequence. CDR1 is MNHEY, CDR2 SVGAGI, per germline. With 5 bases removed from V and 8 bases from J, the gap between germline ends came to 15 bases. The CDR3 has 14 amino acids. This sample is part of a study of blood T cell repertoires in COVID-19. Whole-study context: The analysed material was cDNA or gDNA that came from T cells, B-cell-depleted T cells, or PBMCs.

Using immunoSEQ multiplex PCR, the repertoire was profiled, and TCRdb retains in-frame clones only, with some absent. The table shows 90,000 to 100,000 clones, with approximately 82% occurring only once. This sequence joins TRBV6-5 and TRBJ1-4, with a tentative D call TRBD1 (6 bases). The sequence was collected from a man in his 70s with active or convalescent COVID-19. The material sequenced was peripheral blood. CDR3 loop: CASSTGPNREKLFF. The CDR3 DNA is TGTGCCAGCAGTACAGGGCCCAATCGAGAAAAACTGTTTTTT.